The 21 T cell receptor beta chains below come from one sample, sequenced in a study of CD8 T cells in ankylosing spondylitis (dated by TCRdb to about 2017). Library prep was done by 5' RACE. TCRdb lists the instrument as Illumina HiSeq 2500. Starting from the raw public reads, TCRdb applied fastp trimming at Q25, assembled clones with MiXCR and retained in-frame beta chains. Identical CDR3 protein sequences are pooled into one entry, listed with their most common genes and DNA. The sample table contains 340,000 or so distinct CDR3 sequences; only one count was recorded for approximately 15% of them. The ten largest clonotypes hold around 1% of the sample. Sequenced material: blood, either unsorted or a sorted T cell fraction (not recorded which). The receptor set was obtained from a male donor with ankylosing spondylitis or in good health (not recorded which).

The chain is built from TRBV10-3 and TRBJ2-7; possible D gene TRBD2, 6 bases. Germline V CDR1 and CDR2: ENHRY, SYGVKD. This CDR3 is 14 amino acids long. The V and J ends lost 2 bases and 0 bases respectively, with 8 bases between them. CDR3 sequence: CAISERGSSYEQYF. The CDR3 DNA follows: TGTGCCATCAGTGAGCGGGGGTCCTCCTACGAGCAGTACTTC.

The V and J genes are TRBV12-3 or TRBV12-4 and TRBJ2-3; 8 bases fit TRBD2. Trimming removed 5 bases from V and 1 base from J; junction bases left unmatched: 5. The CDR3 runs 15 residues. The CDR3, as DNA: TGTGCCAGCAGTGCCTTGCGGGGGGGCACAGATACGCAGTATTTT. This sequence encodes CASSALRGGTDTQYF.

The chain uses TRBV5-1 and TRBJ2-7, with 8 bases matching TRBD1. The CDR3 totals 14 residues. V lost 3 bases and J lost 11; bases outside the gene matches: 13. Germline-derived CDR1 and CDR2 are SGHRS and YFSETQ. As DNA, the CDR3 is TGCGCCAGCAGCTCCGACAGGGGTACGCCTAAAGAGTACTTC. Residues: CASSSDRGTPKEYF.

The chain carries TRBV6-5 and TRBJ1-2; D is unclear. Germline V lookup: CDR1 MNHEY, CDR2 SVGAGI. The CDR3 is made up of 16 amino acids. The ends were cut back, 0 bases at V and 4 bases at J, with 15 bases in the middle. The CDR3 sequence is CASSYSEGPRGYGYTF. CDR3 bases: TGTGCCAGCAGTTACTCGGAAGGGCCCCGAGGCTATGGCTACACCTTC.

The rearrangement uses TRBV12-3 or TRBV12-4 and TRBJ2-7; D is undetermined. The CDR3 has 13 amino acids. The germline V and J ends were trimmed by 4 bases and 3 bases, with 10 bases remaining between them. The CDR3 reads CASSSDEFYEQYF. The CDR3 coding sequence is TGTGCCAGCAGTTCGGACGAATTCTACGAGCAGTACTTC.

The chain employs TRBV3-1 and TRBJ1-1; D gene ambiguous. With 3 bases removed from V and 4 bases from J, the gap between germline ends came to 15 bases. The CDR3 extends over 15 amino acids. CDR1 and CDR2 (germline): LGHDT, YNNKEL (reference sequence). The CDR3 loop reads CASSHRTKLGTEAFF. DNA of the CDR3: TGTGCCAGCAGCCATAGGACGAAGCTCGGCACTGAAGCTTTCTTT.

This chain connects TRBV12-3 or TRBV12-4 to TRBJ1-2, with 7 bases matching TRBD1. With 5 bases clipped from V and 8 bases from J, the junction kept 11 bases outside the gene matches. The CDR3 runs 14 residues. The CDR3, as DNA: TGTGCCAGCAGTCCCGGGACAGATCTATTGGGCTACACCTTC. Translation: CASSPGTDLLGYTF.

In this sample, this clonotype turned up many times. This chain joins TRBV3-1 and TRBJ2-1; possibly TRBD2 for D (5 bases). The CDR3 has 14 amino acids. V shed 4 bases and J shed 5 bases, with 12 bases lying between them. Germline V CDR1 and CDR2: LGHDT, YNNKEL (reference sequence). CDR3 residues: CASSRFLEDNEQFF. As DNA, the CDR3 is TGTGCCAGCAGCCGCTTCCTGGAGGACAATGAGCAGTTCTTC.

This clonotype was recorded many times. The chain carries TRBV5-8 and TRBJ2-3; D remains ambiguous. The germline V and J ends were trimmed by 1 base and 4 bases, with 7 bases remaining between them. The CDR3 consists of 13 residues. The germline V gene encodes CDR1 SGHTS and CDR2 YDEGEE. The CDR3 region is CASSLLAPDTQYF. In DNA, the CDR3 is TGTGCCAGCAGCTTGCTCGCCCCAGATACGCAGTATTTT.

This clonotype turned up a few times. The rearrangement uses TRBV9 and TRBJ1-5; the D is unclear. Germline CDR1 reads SGDLS; CDR2 reads YYNGEE. Deletions cut 3 bases from V and 1 base from J, with 11 bases between. The CDR3 sequence is 15 residues long. CDR3 sequence (DNA): TGTGCCAGCAGCGCACATGCTGGGAGCAATCAGCCCCAGCATTTT. This gives the protein CASSAHAGSNQPQHF. Full variable domain (rest looked up from reference TRBV9 and TRBJ1-5): DSGVTQTPKHLITATGQRVTLRCSPRSGDLSVYWYQQSLDQGLQFLIQYYNGEERAKGNILERFSAQQFPDLHSELNLSSLELGDSALYFCASSAHAGSNQPQHFGDGTRLSIL.

This clonotype appeared a few times. J is TRBJ2-2 and V is TRBV15, with D hard to call. The V end lost 1 base, the J end lost 1 base, and 7 bases lay between the germline ends. Germline assignment: CDR1 LNHNV and CDR2 YYDKDF (reference sequence). The CDR3 is 15 residues long. For the CDR3, the DNA is TGTGCCACCAGCAGAGGACCGGGGAACACCGGGGAGCTGTTTTTT. It codes for CATSRGPGNTGELFF.

This clonotype showed up many times. This rearrangement joins TRBV12-3 or TRBV12-4 to TRBJ1-2; no reliable D call. The CDR3 totals 11 residues. V was trimmed by 1 base and J by 7 bases, leaving 4 bases between them. The CDR3 DNA reads TGTGCCAGCAGTTTAGTGGGTGGCTACACCTTC. This translates into CASSLVGGYTF.

At least ten counts were recorded for this clonotype. The rearrangement joins TRBV28 to TRBJ1-2, with 8 positions matching TRBD1. With V trimmed by 5 bases and J by 6 bases, 5 bases remained unmatched. Germline V gene data show CDR1 as MDHEN and CDR2 as SYDVKM. The CDR3 length is 13 residues. CDR3 amino acids: CASSPAGGDGYTF. DNA for the CDR3: TGTGCCAGCAGTCCCGCAGGGGGCGATGGCTACACCTTC.

The chain couples TRBV5-6 to TRBJ2-1; possible D gene TRBD1, 6 bases. V shed 1 base and J shed 3 bases, with 17 bases lying between them. The CDR3 extends over 17 amino acids. From germline, CDR1 is SGHDT and CDR2 YYEEEE. CDR3 region: CASSLSTGPRGYNEQFF. CDR3 DNA sequence: TGTGCCAGCAGCTTGAGTACGGGCCCCAGGGGCTACAATGAGCAGTTCTTC.

A few counts support this clonotype. The genes are TRBV10-3 and TRBJ2-6; 7 nucleotides align to TRBD1. Germline CDR1 and CDR2: ENHRY and SYGVKD. The CDR3 length is 16 residues. Trimming took 4 bases from V and 3 from J; bases not matched to a gene: 6. CDR3 region: CAISVSTGNGANVLTF. The CDR3 region has the DNA TGTGCCATCAGTGTATCGACAGGGAATGGGGCCAACGTCCTGACTTTC.

This rearrangement joins TRBV30 to TRBJ2-1; D not certain. The germline V gene has CDR1 GTSNPN and CDR2 SVGIG (reference sequence). The V and J ends lost 0 bases and 12 bases respectively, with 9 bases between them. The CDR3 is 11 amino acids. Here the CDR3 DNA reads TGTGCCTGGAGTGTACGAGATAGGCAGTTCTTC. It yields the protein CAWSVRDRQFF.

This clonotype appeared a few times. The V and J genes are TRBV5-1 and TRBJ2-7; D may be TRBD1 (6 bases). Per the germline V gene, CDR1 is SGHRS and CDR2 is YFSETQ. Trimming stripped 0 bases from V and 3 bases from J, with 13 bases between. The CDR3 is made up of 15 amino acids. CDR3 bases: TGCGCCAGCAGCTTGGCCTCGGACAGCCACTACGAGCAGTACTTC. This encodes CASSLASDSHYEQYF.

This clonotype was observed a few times. This chain links TRBV7-8 with TRBJ2-1; the D gene is possibly TRBD2 (5 bases). The CDR3 has 17 amino acids. V was cut by 5 bases and J by 5 bases, with 22 bases left in between. Germline lookup yields CDR1 SGHVS and CDR2 FQNEAQ. CDR3 sequence reads: CASSPSRLGLLHNEQFF. The CDR3 DNA follows: TGTGCCAGCAGCCCATCCCGCTTAGGACTCCTACACAATGAGCAGTTCTTC.

The rearrangement links TRBV4-2 to TRBJ2-3, with TRBD1 as a possible D gene (6 bases). Germline V lookup: CDR1 LGHNA, CDR2 YNFKEQ. The CDR3 totals 13 residues. The V end lost 0 bases, the J end lost 11 bases, and 12 bases lay between the germline ends. The CDR3 protein is CASSQDREQGQYF. The DNA of the CDR3 is TGTGCCAGCAGCCAAGATCGTGAACAGGGGCAGTATTTT.

The chain is built from TRBV4-2 and TRBJ2-2; tentatively, D is TRBD1 (6 bases). V was trimmed by 0 bases and J by 1 base, leaving 18 bases between them. The CDR3 extends over 19 amino acids. Germline CDR1 LGHNA, CDR2 YNFKEQ. The CDR3 DNA reads as TGTGCCAGCAGCCAAGACGCCCACGGGGTAGGGGGGAACACCGGGGAGCTGTTTTTT. The encoded protein is CASSQDAHGVGGNTGELFF.

This clonotype turned up a few times. The V and J genes are TRBV12-3 or TRBV12-4 and TRBJ1-5, with D unresolved. This CDR3 has 16 amino acids. V was pared by 5 bases and J by 0 bases, with 14 bases between. DNA of the CDR3: TGTGCCAGCAGTATAAGGGTGGGTGATAGCAATCAGCCCCAGCATTTT. It translates to CASSIRVGDSNQPQHF.